This T cell receptor (beta chain) was captured in a study of T-cell memory formation after mild COVID-19. TCRdb reanalysed the 5' RACE reads using MiXCR and keeps one entry per CDR3 protein. The sample lists 580,000 or so distinct CDR3 sequences; 15% to 20% were seen once. Trimming pared 0 bases from V and 3 bases from J, leaving 8 bases between. Germline V gene sequence: CDR1 LNHNV, CDR2 YYDKDF (reference sequence). This CDR3 has 14 residues. The specimen was PBMCs or a T cell subset sorted from them (not recorded which). The rearrangement links TRBV15 to TRBJ1-1; D gene unclear. The sequence was obtained from an adult woman who had mild COVID-19 (a few samples of this study predate the infection). Cell type and time point are not known. The DNA for the CDR3 is TGTGCCACCAGCAGAGAAGGCGGGTACACTGAAGCTTTCTTT. Its protein is CATSREGGYTEAFF. Drawing the rest from reference TRBV15 and TRBJ1-1, the complete variable domain is DAMVIQNPRYQVTQFGKPVTLSCSQTLNHNVMYWYQQKSSQAPKLLFHYYDKDFNNEADTPDNFQSRRPNTSFCFLDIRSPGLGDTAMYLCATSREGGYTEAFFGQGTRLTVV.